The 14 T cell receptor beta chains given below trace back to one sample, sequenced in a study of T cells after yellow fever vaccination. TCRdb reanalysed the 5' RACE reads using MiXCR and keeps one entry per CDR3 protein. The sample includes about 430,000 distinct CDR3 sequences, 18% seen only once; the top ten take 15% to 20%. The material was PBMCs, obtained before the yellow fever booster vaccination. The receptors were sampled from a man aged 18 to 30 who received the YFV17D yellow fever vaccine.

A few counts support this clonotype. The J gene is TRBJ2-6, the V gene TRBV5-1; TRBD1 aligns across 8 bases. The trim removed 6 bases at V and 2 bases at J, leaving 7 bases unmatched. CDR1 is SGHRS and CDR2 is YFSETQ in the germline V gene. CDR3 length: 16 residues. The CDR3, as DNA: TGCGCCAGCACGCCCTCAGGGGGCGCTGGGGCCAACGTCCTGACTTTC. It encodes CASTPSGGAGANVLTF.

The chain links TRBV28 to TRBJ1-2; no definite D call. The germline V gene has CDR1 MDHEN and CDR2 SYDVKM. The CDR3 consists of 14 residues. The V gene lost 8 bases and the J gene lost 8 bases, with 21 bases spanning the gap. The CDR3 loop is CASFRGQALGGYTF. As DNA, the CDR3 is TGTGCCAGCTTTCGCGGGCAGGCCTTGGGAGGCTACACCTTC.

This clonotype has more than one count but fewer than ten. The chain joins TRBV12-3 or TRBV12-4 to TRBJ2-2; TRBD2 agrees at 7 bases. The CDR3 covers 14 residues. V was clipped by 2 bases and J by 5 bases; unmatched bases: 2. The CDR3 reads CASSLWEGTGELFF. In DNA form, the CDR3 reads TGTGCCAGCAGTTTATGGGAGGGAACCGGGGAGCTGTTTTTT.

This clonotype has a handful of counts. The V gene is TRBV28, the J gene TRBJ2-4; 8 bases align to TRBD1. V lost 3 bases, J lost 6 bases, and 4 bases stayed unmatched. CDR1 is MDHEN and CDR2 is SYDVKM in the germline V gene. The CDR3 covers 14 residues. The CDR3 loop reads CASSLGRGRNIQYF. Written as DNA, the CDR3 is TGTGCCAGCAGTTTGGGCAGGGGGCGAAACATTCAGTACTTC.

V is TRBV25-1 and J is TRBJ2-7, with D uncertain. The V gene's germline CDR1 is MGHDK and CDR2 SYGVNS. This CDR3 region has 14 residues. V was pared by 2 bases and J by 9 bases, with 17 bases between. The CDR3 protein is CASSESHGPLGQYF. The CDR3, as DNA: TGTGCCAGCAGTGAAAGCCACGGCCCCCTCGGGCAGTACTTC.

In this sample, this clonotype turned up a few times. V usage is TRBV5-4 and J usage is TRBJ1-2; D not certain. The CDR3 contains 14 residues. The germline V gene has CDR1 SGHNT and CDR2 YYREEE (reference sequence). V lost 0 bases and J lost 4, with 10 bases in between. The CDR3 region is CASSLGNSGYGYTF. In DNA, the CDR3 is TGTGCCAGCAGCTTGGGGAACAGTGGCTATGGCTACACCTTC.

The chain couples TRBV5-1 to TRBJ2-7; D possibly matches TRBD1 or TRBD2 (6 bases each). V lost 0 bases and J 1 base, leaving 11 bases between the germline ends. CDR3 length equals 15 residues. The germline V gene encodes CDR1 SGHRS and CDR2 YFSETQ. For the CDR3, the DNA is TGCGCCAGCAGCTTGGAGGGGGGCTCATCCTACGAGCAGTACGTC. As protein: CASSLEGGSSYEQYV.

The sample holds a few counts of this clonotype. V gene TRBV9 combines with J gene TRBJ2-3; 14 bases match TRBD2. The CDR3 runs 15 residues. The V and J ends lost 3 bases and 6 bases, in that order; junction bases with no gene match: 3. Germline loops: CDR1 SGDLS, CDR2 YYNGEE. The CDR3 DNA reads as TGTGCCAGCAGCGGGACTAGCGGGGGGATGGATACGCAGTATTTT. It translates to CASSGTSGGMDTQYF. The variable domain in full, with the rest retrieved from reference TRBV9 and TRBJ2-3, is DSGVTQTPKHLITATGQRVTLRCSPRSGDLSVYWYQQSLDQGLQFLIQYYNGEERAKGNILERFSAQQFPDLHSELNLSSLELGDSALYFCASSGTSGGMDTQYFGPGTRLTVL.

The gene calls are TRBV7-2 and TRBJ2-7, with TRBD1 as a possible D gene (5 bases). Trimming pared 1 base from V and 0 bases from J, leaving 10 bases between. Germline values: CDR1 SGHTA, CDR2 FQGNSA. This CDR3 is 15 amino acids long. The DNA of the CDR3 is TGTGCCAGCAGCTTAGAGGGGATTAGCTCCTACGAGCAGTACGTC. It encodes CASSLEGISSYEQYV.

The chain carries TRBV6-5 and TRBJ1-1; D is ambiguous. The length of the CDR3 is 13 residues. Looked up from germline, CDR1 is MNHEY and CDR2 is SVGAGI. V was pared by 0 bases and J by 6 bases, with 8 bases between. The CDR3 DNA reads TGTGCCAGCAGTTACTCTCAATTGGCTGAAGCTTTCTTT. Translation gives CASSYSQLAEAFF.

As for this clonotype: A much larger clonotype is one base distant, so this may be a read error. V is TRBV6-2 or TRBV6-3 and J is TRBJ1-1; the D gene is possibly TRBD1 (5 bases). Germline loops: CDR1 MNHEY, CDR2 SVGEGT. The CDR3 totals 11 residues. The V and J ends lost 2 bases and 8 bases respectively, with 6 bases between them. The CDR3 nucleotides are TGTGCCAGCAGTTACCGGGGGGAAGCTTTCTTT. Amino acid sequence: CASSYRGEAFF.

This clonotype was counted at least ten times. As DNA, the CDR3 is TGCAGTGCTGGAGGGGGCTCTCAGCCCCAGCATTTT. This encodes CSAGGGSQPQHF. This chain uses TRBV20-1 with TRBJ1-5; TRBD1 aligns across 7 bases. This CDR3 spans 12 amino acids. Germline assignment: CDR1 DFQATT and CDR2 SNEGSKA (reference sequence). V dropped 5 bases and J dropped 6; count of bases not matched to a gene: 4.

The chain recombines TRBV11-1 with TRBJ2-5, with D unclear. In germline, CDR1 is SGHAT, CDR2 FQDESV (reference sequence). The CDR3 runs 16 residues. Trimming took 1 base from V and 4 from J, leaving 16 bases between them. CDR3 DNA sequence: TGTGCCAGCAGCTTAGTATCACGGCGATCTCTAGAGACCCAGTACTTC. It is translated as CASSLVSRRSLETQYF. Complete variable domain (other parts from reference TRBV11-1 and TRBJ2-5): EAEVAQSPRYKITEKSQAVAFWCDPISGHATLYWYRQILGQGPELLVQFQDESVVDDSQLPKDRFSAERLKGVDSTLKIQPAELGDSAMYLCASSLVSRRSLETQYFGPGTRLLVL.

The chain carries TRBV7-9 and TRBJ2-2; D is ambiguous. Looked up from germline, CDR1 is SEHNR and CDR2 is FQNEAQ (reference sequence). Trimming pared 1 base from V and 7 bases from J, leaving 13 bases between. CDR3 length: 15 residues. This chain's CDR3 is CASSLGVRKHGELFF. CDR3 nucleotides: TGTGCCAGCAGCTTAGGTGTTCGGAAGCACGGGGAGCTGTTTTTT. Variable domain in full (rest from reference TRBV7-9 and TRBJ2-2): DTGVSQNPRHKITKRGQNVTFRCDPISEHNRLYWYRQTLGQGPEFLTYFQNEAQLEKSRLLSDRFSAERPKGSFSTLEIQRTEQGDSAMYLCASSLGVRKHGELFFGEGSRLTVL.